This T cell receptor (beta chain) was sequenced for a study of blood T cell repertoires in COVID-19. Study-wide background: The origin of the acute and convalescent COVID-19 samples was the United States, Italy and Spain. PBMCs, B-cell-depleted T cells, or T cells were the source of the cDNA or gDNA that made up the material.

Germline assignment: CDR1 LNHDA and CDR2 SQIVND (reference sequence). Germline trimming cut 5 bases from V and 3 bases from J; bases unmatched to any gene: 7. The CDR3 extends over 17 amino acids. Source study methods: Nucleated cell counts were estimated from reference gene primer amplification. Using immunoSEQ multiplex PCR, the repertoire was profiled, and TCRdb retains in-frame clones only, with some absent. V, J and clone size derive from that table, while D and trimming were established from the DNA sequence. In the table there are about 86,000 clones, over 70% of which are singletons. Source material: peripheral blood. The rearrangement uses TRBV19 and TRBJ2-3, with 14 bases matching TRBD2. This sequence was found in a woman older than 75 with active or convalescent COVID-19. The CDR3 reads CASSVTSGGAFTDTQYF. The CDR3 nucleotides read TGTGCCAGTAGTGTGACTAGCGGGGGGGCTTTTACAGATACGCAGTATTTT.